This TCR beta chain was documented in a study of blood T cell repertoires in COVID-19. The CDR3 runs to 20 residues. Some clones are missing from TCRdb's copy, which holds only in-frame ones; the method was immunoSEQ multiplex PCR. The sample includes some 320,000 clones, 90% of them seen just once. The specimen sequenced was PBMCs or T cells enriched from blood (not recorded which). The chain has TRBV21-1 and TRBJ1-1. TRBV21-1 is a pseudogene locus. The sequence was obtained from a man aged 60 to 69 who had recovered from COVID-19. In DNA, the CDR3 is TGTGCCAGCAGCAAAGGGAGGAAGGCCCGAAGGCAGTGGGGAGGAGCAGAAGCTTTCTTT. Encoded protein: CASSKGRKARRQWGGAEAFF.